This TCR beta chain appears in the sequencing data of a study of T cells after somatic rescue of genetic block. Clones were read by immunoSEQ multiplex PCR, and TCRdb kept only the in-frame ones, dropping some. The table lists over 14,000 clones, about three quarters of them singletons. Germline CDR1 LNHDA, CDR2 SQIVND (reference sequence). This CDR3 spans 14 amino acids. V lost 4 bases and J 2 bases, leaving 10 bases between the germline ends. The chain joins TRBV19 to TRBJ2-3; D might be TRBD2 (6 bases). The origin of this receptor is a boy aged 5-17 years. The sample taken for sequencing was peripheral blood mononuclear cells (PBMCs). DNA for the CDR3: TGTGCCAGTAGTAGGAGCGGGTTCACAGATACGCAGTATTTT. Encoded protein: CASSRSGFTDTQYF. The full variable domain, completed using reference TRBV19 and TRBJ2-3, is DGGITQSPKYLFRKEGQNVTLSCEQNLNHDAMYWYRQDPGQGLRLIYYSQIVNDFQKGDIAEGYSVSREKKESFPLTVTSAQKNPTAFYLCASSRSGFTDTQYFGPGTRLTVL.